One and the same sample provided the 27 T cell receptor beta chains below, sequenced in a study of neoadjuvant nivolumab and ipilimumab in lung cancer. Assay used: immunoSEQ multiplex PCR; TCRdb lists only in-frame clones, some missing. The sample yields about 29,000 clones, nearly 85% seen once. Sequenced material: tumor tissue, taken after neoadjuvant nivolumab, alone or with ipilimumab, at or shortly before surgery. These receptors originate from an adult with non-small cell lung cancer.

The chain employs TRBV5-1 and TRBJ2-5; D is perhaps TRBD2 (6 bases). The CDR3 spans 14 residues. Germline loops: CDR1 SGHRS, CDR2 YFSETQ. V was cut by 4 bases and J by 1 base, with 11 bases left in between. The chain's CDR3 is CASSPTRGQETQYF. As DNA, the CDR3 is TGCGCCAGCAGCCCGACTAGAGGCCAAGAGACCCAGTACTTC.

Concerning this clone: Different DNA sequences within this sample yield the same CDR3. The chain carries TRBV5-1 and TRBJ2-3; unclear D gene. V was shortened by 0 bases and J by 0 bases, with 8 bases between the two germline ends. The CDR3 is 15 amino acids. Per germline, CDR1 SGHRS and CDR2 YFSETQ. The CDR3: CASSLEGRSTDTQYF. The CDR3, as DNA: TGCGCCAGCAGCTTGGAGGGAAGAAGCACAGATACGCAGTATTTT.

This clone was recorded only once. V and J are TRBV7-9 and TRBJ1-2; 7 positions match TRBD1. The CDR3 contains 16 residues. Germline CDR1 and CDR2: SEHNR and FQNEAQ (reference sequence). Trimming cost V 1 base and J 0 bases; bases outside gene matches: 5. CDR3 sequence: CASSLGGTAANYGYTF. As DNA, the CDR3 is TGTGCCAGCAGCTTAGGCGGGACAGCTGCTAACTATGGCTACACCTTC.

The chain is built from TRBV5-4 and TRBJ2-3; 8 bases fit TRBD2. After removal of 4 bases from V and 9 bases from J, the junction contained 13 bases not matched to a gene. The germline V gene has CDR1 SGHNT and CDR2 YYREEE (reference sequence). The CDR3 has 15 residues. The CDR3 bases are TGTGCCAGCAGCGGACTAGCAGCCGGAGGGGAGACGCAGTATTTT. Protein product: CASSGLAAGGETQYF.

The chain joins TRBV4-1 to TRBJ1-2; TRBD1 matches 7 bases. Germline trimming cut 2 bases from V and 3 bases from J; bases unmatched to any gene: 3. From germline, CDR1 is MGHRA and CDR2 YSYEKL. This CDR3 has 14 amino acids. The CDR3 DNA reads TGCGCCAGCAGCCAAACCGGACAGGACTATGGCTACACCTTC. Translation: CASSQTGQDYGYTF.

This chain uses TRBV28 with TRBJ1-2; 9 bases are a match to TRBD1. The J segment lost 0 bases and the V segment lost 3 bases, leaving 5 bases of the junction unmatched. This CDR3 spans 16 amino acids. Germline assignment: CDR1 MDHEN and CDR2 SYDVKM. Here the CDR3 reads CASSLGTGLSNYGYTF. In nucleotides, the CDR3 is TGTGCCAGCAGTTTGGGGACAGGGCTATCTAACTATGGCTACACCTTC.

The genes are TRBV25-1 and TRBJ1-4, with TRBD1 matching 8 bases. This CDR3 comprises 14 residues. The trim removed 5 bases at V and 5 bases at J, leaving 4 bases unmatched. The germline V gene encodes CDR1 MGHDK and CDR2 SYGVNS. Written as DNA, the CDR3 is TGTGCCAGCAGTCAATGGACAGGGAATGAAAAACTGTTTTTT. Its translation is CASSQWTGNEKLFF. The full variable domain, with the rest looked up from reference TRBV25-1 and TRBJ1-4, is EADIYQTPRYLVIGTGKKITLECSQTMGHDKMYWYQQDPGMELHLIHYSYGVNSTEKGDLSSESTVSRIRTEHFPLTLESARPSHTSQYLCASSQWTGNEKLFFGSGTQLSVL.

This clone was detected once. The rearrangement links TRBV29-1 to TRBJ2-7; 7 nucleotides align to TRBD2. CDR3 length: 15 residues. The germline gives CDR1 SQVTM, CDR2 ANQGSEA. The V gene end was trimmed by 4 bases and the J gene end by 4 bases; junction bases not matched to a gene: 13. CDR3 coding DNA: TGCAGCGTTGGTGCAGCTTTGGCGGGAGCGTACGAGCAGTACTTC. Protein: CSVGAALAGAYEQYF.

This chain links TRBV7-9 with TRBJ2-5; 10 nucleotides line up with TRBD1. Germline values: CDR1 SEHNR, CDR2 FQNEAQ (reference sequence). After removal of 5 bases from V and 5 bases from J, the junction contained 5 bases not matched to a gene. CDR3 length equals 14 residues. The CDR3: CASSLDRGRETQYF. The CDR3 DNA follows: TGTGCCAGCAGCCTCGACAGGGGGCGGGAGACCCAGTACTTC.

The V and J genes are TRBV7-6 and TRBJ2-6, with D hard to call. The CDR3 is 18 amino acids. The germline gives CDR1 SGHVS, CDR2 FNYEAQ. Trimming removed 5 bases from V and 0 bases from J, with 17 bases in between. The CDR3 loop is CASSPQHHKPSGANVLTF. CDR3 sequence (DNA): TGTGCCAGCAGCCCACAGCACCACAAGCCCTCTGGGGCCAACGTCCTGACTTTC.

The rearrangement uses TRBV5-1 and TRBJ1-2, with D possibly being TRBD1 (6 bases). V gave up 4 bases and J gave up 3 bases, with 16 bases separating them. The CDR3 sequence is 15 residues long. Per germline, CDR1 SGHRS and CDR2 YFSETQ. This chain's CDR3 is CASSLTGISDYGYTF. CDR3 coding DNA: TGCGCCAGCAGCCTCACAGGGATATCTGACTATGGCTACACCTTC.

The chain carries TRBV28 and TRBJ1-1, with TRBD1 as a possible D gene (6 bases). The CDR3 is 13 amino acids. V shed 5 bases and J shed 1 base, with 8 bases lying between them. CDR1 and CDR2 from the germline V gene are MDHEN and SYDVKM. The CDR3 sequence is CASSPGQNTEAFF. The CDR3 bases are TGTGCCAGCAGTCCGGGACAGAACACTGAAGCTTTCTTT.

The V gene is TRBV5-5, the J gene TRBJ1-3; D gene ambiguous. CDR3 length equals 14 residues. Germline CDR1 SGHKS, CDR2 YYEKEE (reference sequence). The V gene lost 0 bases and the J gene lost 5 bases, with 9 bases spanning the gap. The CDR3 nucleotides are TGTGCCAGCAGCTTGGGTCAGCATCGAAACACCATATATTTT. Encoded protein: CASSLGQHRNTIYF.

The chain has TRBV11-2 and TRBJ2-1, with TRBD2 as a possible D gene (6 bases). This CDR3 contains 16 residues. V shed 1 base and J shed 4 bases, with 14 bases lying between them. In germline, CDR1 is SGHAT, CDR2 FQNNGV. CDR3: CASSLVEGFLYNEQFF. CDR3 in DNA: TGTGCCAGCAGCTTAGTGGAGGGATTTTTATACAATGAGCAGTTCTTC.

The chain uses TRBV5-4 and TRBJ2-7; the D is unclear. V lost 2 bases to trimming and J lost 0 bases, with 6 bases between them. The CDR3 is 13 residues long. Germline-derived CDR1 and CDR2 are SGHNT and YYREEE (reference sequence). In nucleotides, the CDR3 is TGTGCCAGCAGCTTTGATAGCTCCTACGAGCAGTACTTC. Translated, it gives CASSFDSSYEQYF.

This rearrangement joins TRBV6-5 to TRBJ2-2; D not resolved. The CDR3 runs to 16 residues. Germline V gene data show CDR1 as MNHEY and CDR2 as SVGAGI. V was trimmed by 2 bases and J by 3 bases, leaving 13 bases between them. CDR3 nucleotides: TGTGCCAGCAGTTACACCACCTCAAGGGACACCGGGGAGCTGTTTTTT. Residues: CASSYTTSRDTGELFF.

The V gene is TRBV7-2, the J gene TRBJ1-2, with 7 nucleotides matching TRBD1. The CDR3 sequence is 14 residues long. In germline, CDR1 is SGHTA, CDR2 FQGNSA. Losses at the gene ends were 2 bases for V and 5 bases for J; bases not matched to a gene: 5. The CDR3: CASSLLTGVYGYTF. DNA of the CDR3: TGTGCCAGCAGCTTATTAACAGGGGTATATGGCTACACCTTC.

The chain employs TRBV7-2 and TRBJ2-1; D is unclear. The CDR3 runs 12 residues. The germline V gene encodes CDR1 SGHTA and CDR2 FQGNSA. V was pared by 4 bases and J by 8 bases, with 9 bases between. The CDR3 nucleotides read TGTGCCAGCAGCTCATACTTCGATGAGCAGTTCTTC. Encoded protein: CASSSYFDEQFF. The entire variable domain, with the rest obtained from reference TRBV7-2 and TRBJ2-1, is as follows: GAGVSQSPSNKVTEKGKDVELRCDPISGHTALYWYRQSLGQGLEFLIYFQGNSAPDKSGLPSDRFSAERTGGSVSTLTIQRTQQEDSAVYLCASSSYFDEQFFGPGTRLTVL.

The chain combines TRBV7-8 with TRBJ1-4; 7 positions agree with TRBD1. Germline V gene sequence: CDR1 SGHVS, CDR2 FQNEAQ. J lost 8 bases, V lost 4 bases, and 10 bases had no gene match. CDR3 length equals 15 residues. In nucleotides, the CDR3 is TGTGCCAGCAGCTCCTGGGACAGCATCCGGGAAAAACTGTTTTTT. It translates to CASSSWDSIREKLFF.

The chain has TRBV5-4 and TRBJ1-5; D gene uncertain. This CDR3 spans 15 amino acids. Germline CDR1 is SGHNT and CDR2 is YYREEE (reference sequence). V was pared by 4 bases and J by 1 base, with 12 bases between. In DNA form, the CDR3 reads TGTGCCAGCAGCGATATCCCAGGCAGCAATCAGCCCCAGCATTTT. Translating gives CASSDIPGSNQPQHF.

CDR3 protein: CASSSPSSSNAFF. CDR3 nucleotide sequence: TGTGCCAGCAGTTCCCCCTCTAGTTCAAATGCTTTCTTT. The chain uses TRBV28 and TRBJ1-1; the D is unclear. The V end lost 4 bases, the J end lost 11 bases, and 17 bases lay between the germline ends. This CDR3 is built from 13 residues. In germline, CDR1 is MDHEN, CDR2 SYDVKM.

The V and J genes are TRBV2 and TRBJ2-1, with TRBD1 identical over 8 bases. This CDR3 spans 14 amino acids. Losses at the gene ends were 7 bases for V and 4 bases for J; bases not matched to a gene: 6. Germline CDR1 is SNHLY and CDR2 is FYNNEI. For the CDR3, the DNA is TGTGCCAGCACCCTCGGACAGGGATACAATGAGCAGTTCTTC. It codes for CASTLGQGYNEQFF.

In DNA form, the CDR3 reads TGTGCCAGTAGTCAGCAGATGAACACTGAAGCTTTCTTT. Translation gives CASSQQMNTEAFF. This sequence joins TRBV19 and TRBJ1-1; D is unresolved. Germline V gives CDR1 LNHDA, CDR2 SQIVND (reference sequence). CDR3 length equals 13 residues. Trimming stripped 5 bases from V and 0 bases from J, with 7 bases between.

The genes are TRBV28 and TRBJ2-3; perhaps D is TRBD1 or TRBD2 (6 bases each). V was clipped by 4 bases and J by 2 bases, with 25 bases between them. The CDR3 is 19 amino acids. Germline-derived CDR1 and CDR2 are MDHEN and SYDVKM. CDR3 protein: CASSSRVVGLGDTTDTQYF. In nucleotides, the CDR3 is TGTGCCAGCAGTTCAAGGGTCGTGGGACTCGGGGACACCACAGATACGCAGTATTTT.

The gene calls are TRBV7-6 and TRBJ2-7; unclear D gene. The CDR3 has 16 residues. Looked up from germline, CDR1 is SGHVS and CDR2 is FNYEAQ. Trimming took off 2 bases at V and 2 bases at J, with 16 bases between the two ends. The chain's CDR3 is CASSLFTPDVAYEQYF. The DNA for the CDR3 is TGTGCCAGCAGCTTATTTACCCCAGACGTCGCCTACGAGCAGTACTTC.

V gene TRBV6-6 combines with J gene TRBJ1-1; maybe TRBD1 (5 bases). Per germline, CDR1 MNHNY and CDR2 SVGAGI (reference sequence). The CDR3 is made up of 15 amino acids. V was pared by 2 bases and J by 1 base, with 11 bases between. Here the CDR3 reads CASSYPSRGNTEAFF. The CDR3 DNA follows: TGTGCCAGCAGTTACCCGAGTAGGGGGAACACTGAAGCTTTCTTT.

CDR3 sequence: CASSLAPAGMNTEAFF. The DNA for the CDR3 is TGCGCCAGCAGCTTGGCCCCCGCAGGGATGAACACTGAAGCTTTCTTT. The chain employs TRBV5-1 and TRBJ1-1, with TRBD1 as a possible D gene (5 bases). This CDR3 spans 16 amino acids. V was pared by 0 bases and J by 0 bases, with 12 bases between. Germline V gene sequence: CDR1 SGHRS, CDR2 YFSETQ.